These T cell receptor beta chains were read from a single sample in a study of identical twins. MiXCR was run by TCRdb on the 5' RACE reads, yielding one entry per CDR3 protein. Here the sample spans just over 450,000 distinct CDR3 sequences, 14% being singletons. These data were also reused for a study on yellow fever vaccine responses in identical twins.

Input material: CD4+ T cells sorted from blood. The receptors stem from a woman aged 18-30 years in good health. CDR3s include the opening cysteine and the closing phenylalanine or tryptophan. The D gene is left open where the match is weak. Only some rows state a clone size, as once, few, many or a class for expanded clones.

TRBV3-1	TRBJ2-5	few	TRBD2	TGTGCCAGCAGCCTAGCAGCCAAGATAGCGGGCCAAGAGACCCAGTACTTC	CASSLAAKIAGQETQYF
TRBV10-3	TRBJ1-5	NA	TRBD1	TGTGCCATCTCCGGGACAGGGGACAATCAGCCCCAGCATTTT	CAISGTGDNQPQHF
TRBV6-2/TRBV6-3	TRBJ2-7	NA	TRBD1	TGTGCCAGCTACACAGGGGTCTCCTACGAGCAGTACTTC	CASYTGVSYEQYF
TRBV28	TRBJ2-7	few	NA	TGTGCCAGCAGTTTTTTCGGATTTTTGGAGCAGTACTTC	CASSFFGFLEQYF
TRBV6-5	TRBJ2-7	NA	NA	TGTGCCAGCAGTTACTCCCGACCCCCCTACGAGCAGTACTTC	CASSYSRPPYEQYF
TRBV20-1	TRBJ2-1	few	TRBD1	TGCAGTGCTATGCCGGACAGGGGTTCCTACAATGAGCAGTTCTTC	CSAMPDRGSYNEQFF
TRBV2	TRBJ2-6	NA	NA	TGTGCCAGCATCCCGACCTCTTGGGGGGCCAACGTCCTGACTTTC	CASIPTSWGANVLTF
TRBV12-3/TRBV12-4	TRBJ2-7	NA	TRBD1	TGTGCCAGCAGTCCACAGGGGTCCCGTTACGAGCAGTACTTC	CASSPQGSRYEQYF
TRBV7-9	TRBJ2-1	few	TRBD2	TGTGCCAGCAGCTACCGCCCGGGACTAAACAATGAGCAGTTCTTC	CASSYRPGLNNEQFF
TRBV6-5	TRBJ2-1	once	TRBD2	TGTGCCAGCAGTTACTTGGGGCTAGCGGGAGGAGGGTACTACAATGAGCAGTTCTTC	CASSYLGLAGGGYYNEQFF
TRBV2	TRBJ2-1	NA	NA	TGTGCCAGCACCCCTACAGACTCCCGTTACAATGAGCAGTTCTTC	CASTPTDSRYNEQFF
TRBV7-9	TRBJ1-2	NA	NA	TGTGCCAGCAGCAGTAGACACCATGGCTACACCTTC	CASSSRHHGYTF
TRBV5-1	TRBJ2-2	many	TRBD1	TGCGCCAGCAGCTTCGGGACAGCGAACACCGGGGAGCTGTTTTTT	CASSFGTANTGELFF
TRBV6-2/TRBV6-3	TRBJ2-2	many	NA	TGTGCCAGCAGTCAGGTCACCGGGGAGCTGTTTTTT	CASSQVTGELFF
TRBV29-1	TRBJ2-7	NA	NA	TGCAGCGGTATGACAAGTGCGGGCTATTCCTACGAGCAGTACTTC	CSGMTSAGYSYEQYF
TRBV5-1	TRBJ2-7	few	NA	TGCGCCAGCAGGGAAGGCGGGGCAAAGTCCGAGCAGTACTTC	CASREGGAKSEQYF
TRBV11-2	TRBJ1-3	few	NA	TGTGCCAGCAGCTTAGTTGCTGGAAACACCATATATTTT	CASSLVAGNTIYF
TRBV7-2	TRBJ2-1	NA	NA	TGTGCCAGCAGCTTAGTCTTGCCAGGGGCGGGTGAGCAGTTCTTC	CASSLVLPGAGEQFF
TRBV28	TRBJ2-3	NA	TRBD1	TGTGCCAGCAGTCTCCCCACCTGGACAGGGGGCAACACAGATACGCAGTATTTT	CASSLPTWTGGNTDTQYF
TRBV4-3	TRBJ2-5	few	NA	TGCGCCAGCAGCCAAGAACGCCGGAGGCAAGAGACCCAGTACTTC	CASSQERRRQETQYF
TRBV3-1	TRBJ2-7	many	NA	TGTGCCAGCAGCCAAGACAGTTCGGGCGAGCAGTACTTC	CASSQDSSGEQYF
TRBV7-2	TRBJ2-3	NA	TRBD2	TGTGCCAGCAGCTTACAGGCGGGGGATAGAGATACGCAGTATTTT	CASSLQAGDRDTQYF
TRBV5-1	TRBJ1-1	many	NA	TGCGCCAGCAGCTTGGATGGGCGACCGAACACTGAAGCTTTCTTT	CASSLDGRPNTEAFF
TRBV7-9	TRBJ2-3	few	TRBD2	TGTGCCAGCAGCTCCACTAGCGGGGGGAACACAGATACGCAGTATTTT	CASSSTSGGNTDTQYF
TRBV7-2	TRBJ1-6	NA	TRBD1	TGTGCCAGCAGCTTCCGGGACAGCTATAATTCACCCCTCCACTTT	CASSFRDSYNSPLHF
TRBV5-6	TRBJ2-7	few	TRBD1	TGTGCCAGCAGCTTCCTCGGACAGGCACACTACGAGCAGTACTTC	CASSFLGQAHYEQYF
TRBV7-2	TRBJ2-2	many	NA	TGTGCCAGCAGCTTAGGGGGGCGCGACACCGGGGAGCTGTTTTTT	CASSLGGRDTGELFF
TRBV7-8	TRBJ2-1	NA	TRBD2	TGTGCCAGCAGCTTGATAGCGGGGGGAAACAATGAGCAGTTCTTC	CASSLIAGGNNEQFF
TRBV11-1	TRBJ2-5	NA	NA	TGTGCCAGCAGCTTAAGTTTTGGTGGTGACAAGGCCCACTTC	CASSLSFGGDKAHF